A selection of T cell receptor beta chains follows, all from one sample in a study of T cell changes during pregnancy in multiple sclerosis. The data were produced by immunoSEQ multiplex PCR, yet TCRdb's version contains in-frame clones alone and is incomplete. The sample records 50,000 to 70,000 clones, 93% being singletons. The starting material was peripheral blood, obtained after pregnancy. Source of these receptors: a female donor with multiple sclerosis, enrolled in a pregnancy study. CDR3s include the opening cysteine and the closing phenylalanine or tryptophan. Each record gives: CDR3 DNA, CDR3 protein, D gene, V gene, clone size, J gene. The D gene is left open where the match is weak. Size is omitted from some rows. Given values are once, few, many or a class for expanded clones.

TGCGCCAGCAGCCAAGGGGAACAGGGTACCTATGGCTACACCTTC,CASSQGEQGTYGYTF,NA,TRBV4-1,NA,TRBJ1-2
TGTGCCAGCAGTATCTCAGGGGGCGAAAGCGAGCAGTACTTC,CASSISGGESEQYF,TRBD1,TRBV6-1,NA,TRBJ2-7
TGTGCCATCAGTGAGTCGACGGTAGCGCTTCAGTACTTC,CAISESTVALQYF,NA,TRBV10-3,NA,TRBJ2-7
TGTGCCAGCAGCGTCGCCGGGACTAGCGGTACCTACGAGCAGTACTTC,CASSVAGTSGTYEQYF,TRBD2,TRBV9,NA,TRBJ2-7
TGTGCTAGTGGCCCACCGGGACTAGCCGATAATGAGCAGTTCTTC,CASGPPGLADNEQFF,TRBD2,TRBV12-5,NA,TRBJ2-1
TGTGCCAGCAGTTTAGGGGGGAAGGCTAGCGGGAGGGCTGTTGAGCAGTTCTTC,CASSLGGKASGRAVEQFF,TRBD2,TRBV27,NA,TRBJ2-1
TGTGCCAGTAGTACCTTAGCGGGAGCCAATGAGCAGTTCTTC,CASSTLAGANEQFF,TRBD2,TRBV19,few,TRBJ2-1
TGTGCCAGCAGCCATGGGGTAGCGGGAGGCTACGAGCAGTACTTC,CASSHGVAGGYEQYF,TRBD2,TRBV11-2,NA,TRBJ2-7
TGTGCCAGCAGTCCTTCCCCGGAGACGAACACTGAAGCTTTCTTT,CASSPSPETNTEAFF,NA,TRBV2,NA,TRBJ1-1
TGTGCCAGCAGTGACAGGGGGTGGAAGGGGGAGCTGTTTTTT,CASSDRGWKGELFF,TRBD1,TRBV6-6,NA,TRBJ2-2
TGTGCCAGCAGCTTAGATTCGGGAGGGCAAGAGACCCAGTACTTC,CASSLDSGGQETQYF,TRBD2,TRBV11-3,NA,TRBJ2-5
TGTGCCAGCAGCTTGCGGACAGGGACCTACGAGCAGTACTTC,CASSLRTGTYEQYF,TRBD1,TRBV5-6,NA,TRBJ2-7
TGCAGCGCCGCTCATGGGGGAACTAAACCACAGGGTGGCTACACCTTC,CSAAHGGTKPQGGYTF,NA,TRBV29-1,once,TRBJ1-2
TGTGTCAGCAGCCCACGGGAACAGGGGGCGCTTTTAGATGGCTACACCTTC,CVSSPREQGALLDGYTF,TRBD1,TRBV7-9,NA,TRBJ1-2
TGTGCCAGCAGCTTAGTAGGGGGACAGGGGTGGAACACTGAAGCTTTCTTT,CASSLVGGQGWNTEAFF,TRBD1,TRBV7-2,NA,TRBJ1-1
TGTGCCAGCAATTACGCGGCAGGGGACATCTACGAGCAGTACTTC,CASNYAAGDIYEQYF,NA,TRBV2,NA,TRBJ2-7
TGTGCCAGCAGTACCACCGGAGAGGGCTCCTACGAGCAGTACTTC,CASSTTGEGSYEQYF,NA,TRBV28,NA,TRBJ2-7
TGTGCCTGGAGTGTAGGGACAGGGGATGAAGCTTTCTTT,CAWSVGTGDEAFF,TRBD1,TRBV30,NA,TRBJ1-1
TGTGCCAGCAGGAGCGGACCCCAGCAGTTCTTC,CASRSGPQQFF,NA,TRBV14,NA,TRBJ2-1
TGTGCCAGCAGTGAATCCGCATCTTCCCACAGCATGGAGACCCAGTACTTC,CASSESASSHSMETQYF,NA,TRBV25-1,NA,TRBJ2-5
TGTGCCAGCAGTTTTAGCGGGGGAGGTACCTACGAGCAGTACTTC,CASSFSGGGTYEQYF,TRBD2,TRBV6-5,once,TRBJ2-7
TGTGCCAGCAGTGAAGTCGGACTAGCGGGAGGCGAGCAGTACTTC,CASSEVGLAGGEQYF,TRBD2,TRBV6-1,NA,TRBJ2-7
TGTGCCAGCAGCTTAGCCATCGGGATCCTCCTGATGAACAATGAGCAGTTCTTC,CASSLAIGILLMNNEQFF,NA,TRBV7-2,NA,TRBJ2-1
TGTGCCAGTAGTCTGATGGGAGGAGACTACAATGAGCAGTTCTTC,CASSLMGGDYNEQFF,NA,TRBV19,NA,TRBJ2-1
TGTGCCAGCAGTTCGACTAGCGGATTCTCCTACGAGCAGTACTTC,CASSSTSGFSYEQYF,TRBD2,TRBV28,once,TRBJ2-7
TGTGCCACCAGCAGAGTGGGACTAGGTTCCTACAATGAGCAGTTCTTC,CATSRVGLGSYNEQFF,TRBD2,TRBV15,NA,TRBJ2-1
TGTGCCAGCAGCTTATCAGGGGGAGCAGAGACCCAGTACTTC,CASSLSGGAETQYF,TRBD1,TRBV7-3,NA,TRBJ2-5
TGTGCCAGCAGCTTAAGACTCCCTCCCCAAGAGCAGTTCTTC,CASSLRLPPQEQFF,NA,TRBV7-2,NA,TRBJ2-1
TGTGCCAGCAGTTTTGAAGGACAGGGCACAGATACGCAGTATTTT,CASSFEGQGTDTQYF,TRBD1,TRBV28,once,TRBJ2-3
TGTGCCAGCGCGGGTGGGCTAGCGGGAGGAGATACGCAGTATTTT,CASAGGLAGGDTQYF,TRBD2,TRBV28,NA,TRBJ2-3
TGTGCCAGCAGCGTAGGGAGCGAGAGAGAGACCCAGTACTTC,CASSVGSERETQYF,NA,TRBV9,NA,TRBJ2-5
TGTGCCAGCAGTCCCTGGAATAGCGGAGGGCATGAAGCTTTCTTT,CASSPWNSGGHEAFF,NA,TRBV6-5,NA,TRBJ1-1
TGTGCCAGCAGTCTAGCGGGAGTTGGCACCGGGGAGCTGTTTTTT,CASSLAGVGTGELFF,TRBD2,TRBV28,NA,TRBJ2-2
TGTGCCAGCAGCTTAGAAGGTGGCAGGGGGGCCTACAATGAGCAGTTCTTC,CASSLEGGRGAYNEQFF,NA,TRBV7-2,NA,TRBJ2-1
TGTGCCAGCAGTTTATCCGACAGGGAGTTCTCTGGAAACACCATATATTTT,CASSLSDREFSGNTIYF,TRBD1,TRBV28,NA,TRBJ1-3
TGCGCCAGCAGCTTGGCCCACGCGCCTGTTTCCGAGCAGTACTTC,CASSLAHAPVSEQYF,NA,TRBV5-1,NA,TRBJ2-7
TGTGCCAGCATACTAGCGGGGCCCAATGAGCAGTTCTTC,CASILAGPNEQFF,TRBD2,TRBV9,NA,TRBJ2-1
TGTGCCATCGGGGGGGGCTCTGGAAACACCATATATTTT,CAIGGGSGNTIYF,NA,TRBV10-3,NA,TRBJ1-3
TGTGCTAGCAGCTTAGGGGTGGGTGCTAGCTCCTACAATGAGCAGTTCTTC,CASSLGVGASSYNEQFF,NA,TRBV7-7,NA,TRBJ2-1